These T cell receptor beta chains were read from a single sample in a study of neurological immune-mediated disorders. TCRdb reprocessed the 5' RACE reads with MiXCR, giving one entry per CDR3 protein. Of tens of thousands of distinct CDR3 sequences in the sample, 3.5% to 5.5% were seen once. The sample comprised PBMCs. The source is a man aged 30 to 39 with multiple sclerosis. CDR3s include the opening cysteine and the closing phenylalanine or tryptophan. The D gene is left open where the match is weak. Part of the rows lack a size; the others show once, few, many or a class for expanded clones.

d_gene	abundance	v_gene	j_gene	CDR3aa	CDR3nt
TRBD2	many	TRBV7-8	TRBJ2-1	CASSGIAGAYNEQFF	TGTGCCAGCAGCGGAATAGCGGGGGCTTACAATGAGCAGTTCTTC
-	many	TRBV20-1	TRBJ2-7	CSASGRYYEQYF	TGCAGTGCTAGTGGTCGTTACTACGAGCAGTACTTC
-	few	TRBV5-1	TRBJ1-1	CASSLVAGSGPSEAFF	TGCGCCAGCAGCTTGGTCGCTGGGAGTGGACCCTCTGAAGCTTTCTTT
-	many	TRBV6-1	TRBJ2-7	CASKGTTYEQYF	TGTGCCAGCAAGGGCACAACCTACGAGCAGTACTTC
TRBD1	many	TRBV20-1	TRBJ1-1	CSANGQGVSLVGAFF	TGCAGTGCCAACGGACAGGGGGTGTCCCTGGTGGGAGCTTTCTTT
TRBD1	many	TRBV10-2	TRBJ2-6	CASRPKTGQGTSGANVLTF	TGCGCCAGCAGACCAAAGACGGGACAGGGGACCTCTGGGGCCAACGTCCTGACTTTC
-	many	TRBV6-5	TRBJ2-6	CASRRRQIGANVLTF	TGTGCCAGCAGGCGCCGACAGATTGGGGCCAACGTCCTGACTTTC
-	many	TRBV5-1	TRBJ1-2	CASSLFMRAGATFYGYTF	TGCGCCAGCAGCTTGTTTATGCGGGCAGGGGCCACCTTCTATGGCTACACCTTC
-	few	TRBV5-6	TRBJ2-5	CASSLDGSEETQYF	TGTGCCAGCAGCTTGGATGGGTCCGAAGAGACCCAGTACTTC
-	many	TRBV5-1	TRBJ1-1	CASSFGPNTEAFF	TGCGCCAGCAGCTTTGGTCCAAACACTGAAGCTTTCTTT
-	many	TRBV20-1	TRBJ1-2	CSASPGEIGSYGYTF	TGCAGTGCTAGTCCAGGGGAGATAGGTAGCTATGGCTACACCTTC
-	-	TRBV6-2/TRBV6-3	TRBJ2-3	CASSYEVDTQYF	TGTGCCAGCAGTTACGAGGTAGATACGCAGTATTTT
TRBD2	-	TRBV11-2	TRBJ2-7	CASSSGGSTRWYEQYF	TGTGCCAGCAGCTCCGGGGGGTCGACTAGATGGTACGAGCAGTACTTC
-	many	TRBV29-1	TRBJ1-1	CSVEQGILVNTEAFF	TGCAGCGTTGAGCAGGGAATACTTGTGAACACTGAAGCTTTCTTT
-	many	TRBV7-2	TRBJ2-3	CASSPQWGGSTDTQYF	TGTGCCAGCAGCCCCCAATGGGGAGGTAGCACAGATACGCAGTATTTT
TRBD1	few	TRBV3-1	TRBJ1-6	CASSPGGTGGFNSPLHF	TGTGCCAGCAGCCCCGGAGGGACAGGGGGCTTCAATTCACCCCTCCACTTT
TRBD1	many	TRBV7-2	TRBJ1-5	CASSLGQGVQPQHF	TGTGCCAGCAGCTTGGGACAGGGGGTTCAGCCCCAGCATTTT
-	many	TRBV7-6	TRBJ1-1	CASSLELAPRASLPGTEAFF	TGTGCCAGCAGCTTAGAGCTAGCGCCAAGGGCAAGTTTGCCCGGGACTGAAGCTTTCTTT
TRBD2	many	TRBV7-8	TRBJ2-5	CASSLVVLGTKRETQYF	TGTGCCAGCAGCTTAGTAGTTCTGGGGACTAAGAGGGAGACCCAGTACTTC
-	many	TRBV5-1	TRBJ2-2	CASSGQEPPGELFF	TGCGCCAGCAGTGGGCAGGAACCCCCCGGGGAGCTGTTTTTT
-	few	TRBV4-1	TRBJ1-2	CASSHPVAWSRGRYGYTF	TGCGCCAGCAGCCACCCAGTGGCCTGGTCGCGGGGTCGGTATGGCTACACCTTC
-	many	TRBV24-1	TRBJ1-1	CATSEGFRAFF	TGTGCCACCAGTGAGGGGTTTCGGGCTTTCTTT
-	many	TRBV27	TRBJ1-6	CASSYAGTFYSPLHF	TGTGCCAGCAGCTACGCCGGGACATTCTATTCACCCCTCCACTTT
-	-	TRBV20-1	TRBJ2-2	CSATLGHRLGGELFF	TGCAGTGCCACTCTGGGACACCGACTTGGCGGGGAGCTGTTTTTT
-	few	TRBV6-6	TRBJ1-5	CASLGHQGNQPQHF	TGTGCCAGCTTGGGACACCAGGGCAATCAGCCCCAGCATTTT
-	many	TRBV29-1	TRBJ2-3	CSVREGIDTQYF	TGCAGCGTTCGTGAGGGAATAGATACGCAGTATTTT
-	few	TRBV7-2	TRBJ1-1	CASSYVTGMNTEAFF	TGTGCCAGCAGCTATGTAACAGGGATGAACACTGAAGCTTTCTTT